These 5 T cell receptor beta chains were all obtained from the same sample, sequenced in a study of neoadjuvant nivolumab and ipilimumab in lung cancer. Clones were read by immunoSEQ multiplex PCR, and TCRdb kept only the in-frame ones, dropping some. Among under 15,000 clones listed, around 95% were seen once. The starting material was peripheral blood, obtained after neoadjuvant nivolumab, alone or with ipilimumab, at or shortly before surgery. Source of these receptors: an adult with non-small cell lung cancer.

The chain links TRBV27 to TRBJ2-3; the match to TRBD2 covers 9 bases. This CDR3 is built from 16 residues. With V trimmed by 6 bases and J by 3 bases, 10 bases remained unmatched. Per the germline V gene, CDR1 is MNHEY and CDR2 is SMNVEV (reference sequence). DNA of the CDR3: TGTGCCAGCAGCCGCGGGAGGGCCGGTGATACAGATACGCAGTATTTT. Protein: CASSRGRAGDTDTQYF.

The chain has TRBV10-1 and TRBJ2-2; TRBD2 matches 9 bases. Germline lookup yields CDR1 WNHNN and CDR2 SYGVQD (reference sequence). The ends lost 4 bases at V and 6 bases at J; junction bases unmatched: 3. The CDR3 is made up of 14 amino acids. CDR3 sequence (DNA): TGCGCCAGCAGTGTCGTAGCGGGAGCCGGGGAGCTGTTTTTT. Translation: CASSVVAGAGELFF.

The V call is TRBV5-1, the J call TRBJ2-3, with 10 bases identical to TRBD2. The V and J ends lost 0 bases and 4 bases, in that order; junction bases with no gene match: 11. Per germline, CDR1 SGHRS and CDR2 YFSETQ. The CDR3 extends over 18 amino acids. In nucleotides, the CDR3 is TGCGCCAGCAGCTTGGGACTGCTAGCGGGAGTTGTTGCAGATACGCAGTATTTT. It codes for CASSLGLLAGVVADTQYF. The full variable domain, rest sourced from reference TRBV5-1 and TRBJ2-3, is KAGVTQTPRYLIKTRGQQVTLSCSPISGHRSVSWYQQTPGQGLQFLFEYFSETQRNKGNFPGRFSGRQFSNSRSEMNVSTLELGDSALYLCASSLGLLAGVVADTQYFGPGTRLTVL.

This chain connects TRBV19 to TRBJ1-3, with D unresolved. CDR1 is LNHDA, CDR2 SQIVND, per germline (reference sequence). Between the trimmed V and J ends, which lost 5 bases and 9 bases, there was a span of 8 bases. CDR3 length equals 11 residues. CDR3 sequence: CASSSEGTIYF. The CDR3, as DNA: TGTGCCAGTAGTTCGGAAGGCACCATATATTTT.

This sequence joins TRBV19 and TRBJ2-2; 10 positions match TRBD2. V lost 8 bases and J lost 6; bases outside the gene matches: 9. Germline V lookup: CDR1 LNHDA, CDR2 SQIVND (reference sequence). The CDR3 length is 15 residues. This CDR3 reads CASVKTSGRAGELFF. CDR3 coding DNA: TGTGCCAGTGTCAAGACTAGCGGGCGAGCCGGGGAGCTGTTTTTT.